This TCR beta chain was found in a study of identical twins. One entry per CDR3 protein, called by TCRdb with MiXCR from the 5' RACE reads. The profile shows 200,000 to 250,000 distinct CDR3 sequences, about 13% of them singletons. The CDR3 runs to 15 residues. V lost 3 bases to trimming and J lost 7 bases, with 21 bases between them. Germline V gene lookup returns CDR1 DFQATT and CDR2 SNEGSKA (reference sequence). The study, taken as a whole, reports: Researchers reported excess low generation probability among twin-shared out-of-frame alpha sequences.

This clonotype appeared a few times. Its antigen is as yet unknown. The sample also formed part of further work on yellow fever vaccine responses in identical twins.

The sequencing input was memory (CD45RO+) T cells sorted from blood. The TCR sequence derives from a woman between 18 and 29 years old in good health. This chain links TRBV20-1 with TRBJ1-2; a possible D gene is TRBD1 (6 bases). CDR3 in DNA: TGCAGTGCTAGCACCCTAGGGAACAGGGAGAGTGGCTACACCTTC. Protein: CSASTLGNRESGYTF.